This T cell receptor (beta chain) was sequenced in a study of cytomegalovirus exposure and HLA in healthy donors. This clone was picked up one time. Antigen: not known. The junction departs from germline at one end; a sequencing error may be responsible. Donors were drawn from the approximately 120-subject validation cohort, separate from the 666-subject first cohort. The CDR3 totals 20 residues. The germline V gene encodes CDR1 MNHNS and CDR2 SASEGT. Here immunoSEQ multiplex PCR was the method, and the copy in TCRdb shows in-frame clones only, minus some. The table includes more than 95,000 clones, about 86% detected once. Study observations and caveats: Many donors carried some public TCRs, although rarity characterized most TCR sequences. Altogether, more than 150 TCR beta chains were recorded as cytomegalovirus-associated. Reports showed the classifier diagnosing cytomegalovirus status with high specificity and sensitivity.

Material for sequencing was PBMCs. This chain links TRBV6-1 with TRBJ2-5, with TRBD2 matching over 10 bases. The TCR sequence derives from a woman aged 18-29 years in good health and CMV-seropositive. The CDR3 spells CASREGSGLAAWERRETQYF. CDR3 nucleotide sequence: TGTGCCAGCAGGGAAGGGAGTGGACTAGCGGCCTGGGAGCGGAGAGAGACCCAGTACTTC.